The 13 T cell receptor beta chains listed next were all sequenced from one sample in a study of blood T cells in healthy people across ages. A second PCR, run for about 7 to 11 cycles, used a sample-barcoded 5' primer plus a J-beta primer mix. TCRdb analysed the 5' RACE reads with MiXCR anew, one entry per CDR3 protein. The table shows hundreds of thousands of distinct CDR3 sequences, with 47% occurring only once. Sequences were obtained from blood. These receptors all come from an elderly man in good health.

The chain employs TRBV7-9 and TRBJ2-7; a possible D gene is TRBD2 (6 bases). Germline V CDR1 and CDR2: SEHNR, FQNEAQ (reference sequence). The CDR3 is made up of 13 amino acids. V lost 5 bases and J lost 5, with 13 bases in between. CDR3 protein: CASSLWEEHEQYF. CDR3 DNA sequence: TGTGCCAGCAGCCTTTGGGAGGAGCACGAGCAGTACTTC. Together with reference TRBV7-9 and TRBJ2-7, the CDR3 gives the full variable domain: DTGVSQNPRHKITKRGQNVTFRCDPISEHNRLYWYRQTLGQGPEFLTYFQNEAQLEKSRLLSDRFSAERPKGSFSTLEIQRTEQGDSAMYLCASSLWEEHEQYFGPGTRLTVT.

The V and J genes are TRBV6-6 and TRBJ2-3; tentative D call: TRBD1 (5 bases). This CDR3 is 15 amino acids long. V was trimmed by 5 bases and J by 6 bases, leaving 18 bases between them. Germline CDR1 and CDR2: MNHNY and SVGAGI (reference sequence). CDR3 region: CASSPLAGLTDTQYF. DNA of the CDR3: TGTGCCAGCAGTCCCCTGGCAGGGCTCACGGATACGCAGTATTTT.

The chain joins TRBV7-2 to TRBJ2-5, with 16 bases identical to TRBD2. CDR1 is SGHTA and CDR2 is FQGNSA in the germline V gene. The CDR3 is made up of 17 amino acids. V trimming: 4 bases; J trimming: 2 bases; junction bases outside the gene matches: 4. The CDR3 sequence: CASSSGLAGGWQETQYF. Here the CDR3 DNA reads TGTGCCAGCAGCTCGGGACTAGCGGGGGGGTGGCAAGAGACCCAGTACTTC. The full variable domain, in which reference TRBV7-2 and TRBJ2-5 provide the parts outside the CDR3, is GAGVSQSPSNKVTEKGKDVELRCDPISGHTALYWYRQSLGQGLEFLIYFQGNSAPDKSGLPSDRFSAERTGGSVSTLTIQRTQQEDSAVYLCASSSGLAGGWQETQYFGPGTRLLVL.

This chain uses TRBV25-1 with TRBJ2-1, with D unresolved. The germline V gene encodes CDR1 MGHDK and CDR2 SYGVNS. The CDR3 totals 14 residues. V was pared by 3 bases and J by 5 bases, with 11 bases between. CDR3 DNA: TGTGCCAGCAGTGAGGCTCTACTTAACAATGAGCAGTTCTTC. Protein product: CASSEALLNNEQFF.

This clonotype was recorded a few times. This CDR3 reads CASSFTGGTDTQYF. The CDR3 nucleotides are TGTGCCAGCAGCTTCACGGGGGGCACAGATACGCAGTATTTT. The chain recombines TRBV7-2 with TRBJ2-3, with a possible D match to TRBD2 (6 bases). V dropped 3 bases and J dropped 1 base, with 8 bases sitting between them. CDR1 and CDR2 from the germline V gene are SGHTA and FQGNSA. This CDR3 comprises 14 residues. The variable domain in full, with the rest retrieved from reference TRBV7-2 and TRBJ2-3, is GAGVSQSPSNKVTEKGKDVELRCDPISGHTALYWYRQSLGQGLEFLIYFQGNSAPDKSGLPSDRFSAERTGGSVSTLTIQRTQQEDSAVYLCASSFTGGTDTQYFGPGTRLTVL.

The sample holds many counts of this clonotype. The CDR3 DNA reads as TGTGCCAGCTCGGGCGACCGAAGCTCCTACGAGCAGTACTTC. Amino acids: CASSGDRSSYEQYF. V is TRBV6-5 and J is TRBJ2-7; D unclear. This CDR3 comprises 14 residues. Germline V gene data show CDR1 as MNHEY and CDR2 as SVGAGI. Deletions cut 8 bases from V and 0 bases from J, with 14 bases between.

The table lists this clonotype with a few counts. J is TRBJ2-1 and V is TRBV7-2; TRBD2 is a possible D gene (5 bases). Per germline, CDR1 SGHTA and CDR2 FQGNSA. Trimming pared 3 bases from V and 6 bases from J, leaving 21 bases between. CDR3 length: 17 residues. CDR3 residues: CASSLRWRLSLGNEQFF. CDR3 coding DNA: TGTGCCAGCAGCTTGCGTTGGAGGCTAAGCCTAGGCAATGAGCAGTTCTTC.

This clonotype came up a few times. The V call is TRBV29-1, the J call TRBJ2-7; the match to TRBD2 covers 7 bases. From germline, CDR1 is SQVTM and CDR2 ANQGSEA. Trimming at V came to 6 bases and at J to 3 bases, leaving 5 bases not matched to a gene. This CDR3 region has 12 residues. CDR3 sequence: CSVASSGYEQYF. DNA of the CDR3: TGCAGCGTGGCTTCTAGCGGCTACGAGCAGTACTTC.

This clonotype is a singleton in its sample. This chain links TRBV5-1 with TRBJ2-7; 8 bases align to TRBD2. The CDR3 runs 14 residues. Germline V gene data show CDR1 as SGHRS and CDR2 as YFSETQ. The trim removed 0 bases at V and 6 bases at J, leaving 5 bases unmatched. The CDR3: CASSLERGWVEQYF. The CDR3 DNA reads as TGCGCCAGCAGCTTGGAGCGGGGGTGGGTCGAGCAGTACTTC.

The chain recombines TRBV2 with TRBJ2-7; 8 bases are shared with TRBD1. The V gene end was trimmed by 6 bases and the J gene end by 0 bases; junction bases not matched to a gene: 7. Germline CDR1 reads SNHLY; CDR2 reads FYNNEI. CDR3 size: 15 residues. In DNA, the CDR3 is TGTGCCAGCAGCGAGGACAGGGCCAGCTCCTACGAGCAGTACTTC. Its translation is CASSEDRASSYEQYF.

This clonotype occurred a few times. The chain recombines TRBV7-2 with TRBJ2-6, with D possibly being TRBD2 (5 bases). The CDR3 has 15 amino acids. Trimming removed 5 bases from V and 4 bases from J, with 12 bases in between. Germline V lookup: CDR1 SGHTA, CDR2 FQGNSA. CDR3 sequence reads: CASSQTGVGANVLTF. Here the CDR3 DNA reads TGTGCCAGCAGCCAGACCGGGGTCGGGGCCAACGTCCTGACTTTC.

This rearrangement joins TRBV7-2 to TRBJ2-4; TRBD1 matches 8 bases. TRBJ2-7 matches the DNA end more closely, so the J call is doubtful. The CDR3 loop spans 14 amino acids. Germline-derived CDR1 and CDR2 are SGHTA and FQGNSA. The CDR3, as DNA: TGTGCCAGCAGCTCTGGACAGGGTCGGCACGAGCAGTACTTC. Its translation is CASSSGQGRHEQYF.

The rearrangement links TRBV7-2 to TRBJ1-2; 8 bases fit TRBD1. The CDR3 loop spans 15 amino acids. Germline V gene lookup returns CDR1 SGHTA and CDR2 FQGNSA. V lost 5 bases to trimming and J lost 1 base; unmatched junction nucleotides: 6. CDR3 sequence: CASSENRGNNYGYTF. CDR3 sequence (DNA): TGTGCCAGCAGCGAGAACAGGGGGAATAACTATGGCTACACCTTC.